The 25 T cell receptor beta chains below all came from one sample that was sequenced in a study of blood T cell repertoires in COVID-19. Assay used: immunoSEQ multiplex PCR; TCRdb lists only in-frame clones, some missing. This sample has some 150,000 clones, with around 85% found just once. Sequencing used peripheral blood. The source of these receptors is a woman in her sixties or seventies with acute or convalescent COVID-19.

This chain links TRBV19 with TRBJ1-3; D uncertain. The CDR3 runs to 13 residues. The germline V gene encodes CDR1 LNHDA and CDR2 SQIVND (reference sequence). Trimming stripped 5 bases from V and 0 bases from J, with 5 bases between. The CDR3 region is CASSLYSGNTIYF. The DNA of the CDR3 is TGTGCCAGTAGTCTTTACTCTGGAAACACCATATATTTT.

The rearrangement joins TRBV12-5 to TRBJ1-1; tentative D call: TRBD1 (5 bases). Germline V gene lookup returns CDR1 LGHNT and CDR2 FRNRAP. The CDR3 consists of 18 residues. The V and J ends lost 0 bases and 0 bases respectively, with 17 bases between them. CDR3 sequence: CASGLVGNPGQMNTEAFF. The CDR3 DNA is TGTGCTAGTGGTTTGGTAGGTAACCCTGGACAAATGAACACTGAAGCTTTCTTT.

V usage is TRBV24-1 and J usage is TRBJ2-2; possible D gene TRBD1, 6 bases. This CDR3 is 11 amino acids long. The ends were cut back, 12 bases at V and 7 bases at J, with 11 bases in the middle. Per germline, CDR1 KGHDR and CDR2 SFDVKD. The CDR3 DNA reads TGTGCCTCACAGGGACGCGGGGAGCTGTTTTTT. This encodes CASQGRGELFF.

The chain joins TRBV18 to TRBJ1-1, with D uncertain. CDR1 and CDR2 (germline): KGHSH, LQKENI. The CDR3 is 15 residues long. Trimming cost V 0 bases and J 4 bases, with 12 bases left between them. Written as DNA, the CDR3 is TGTGCCAGCTCACCACCCTCGGGGTACGGCACTGAAGCTTTCTTT. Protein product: CASSPPSGYGTEAFF.

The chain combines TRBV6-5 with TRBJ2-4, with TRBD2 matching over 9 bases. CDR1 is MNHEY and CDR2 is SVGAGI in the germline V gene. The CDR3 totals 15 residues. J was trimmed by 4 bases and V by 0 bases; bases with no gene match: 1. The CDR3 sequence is CASSYSSGGKNIQYF. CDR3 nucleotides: TGTGCCAGCAGTTACTCGAGCGGGGGGAAAAACATTCAGTACTTC.

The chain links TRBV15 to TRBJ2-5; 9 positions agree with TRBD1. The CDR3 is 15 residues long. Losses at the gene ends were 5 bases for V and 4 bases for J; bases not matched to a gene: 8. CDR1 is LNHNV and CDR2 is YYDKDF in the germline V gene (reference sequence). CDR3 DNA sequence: TGTGCCACCAGCCTTAACGAGGACAGGGGAGAGACCCAGTACTTC. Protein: CATSLNEDRGETQYF.

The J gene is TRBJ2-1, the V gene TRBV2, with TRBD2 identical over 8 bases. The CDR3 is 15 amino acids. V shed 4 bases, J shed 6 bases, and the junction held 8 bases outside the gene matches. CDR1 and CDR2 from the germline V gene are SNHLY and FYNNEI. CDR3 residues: CASSAFGGGFNEQFF. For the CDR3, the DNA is TGTGCCAGCAGTGCATTTGGCGGGGGGTTCAATGAGCAGTTCTTC.

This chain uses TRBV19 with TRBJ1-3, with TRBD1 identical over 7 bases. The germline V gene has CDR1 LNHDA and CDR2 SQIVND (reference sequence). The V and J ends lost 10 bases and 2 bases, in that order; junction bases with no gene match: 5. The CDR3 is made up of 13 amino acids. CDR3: CATLGQPGNTIYF. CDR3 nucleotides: TGTGCCACCTTGGGACAGCCTGGAAACACCATATATTTT.

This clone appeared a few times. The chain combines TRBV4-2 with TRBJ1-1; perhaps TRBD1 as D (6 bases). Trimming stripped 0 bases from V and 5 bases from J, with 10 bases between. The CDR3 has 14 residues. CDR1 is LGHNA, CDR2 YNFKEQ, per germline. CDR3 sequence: CASSQEQGRTEAFF. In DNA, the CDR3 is TGTGCCAGCAGCCAAGAACAGGGAAGGACTGAAGCTTTCTTT.

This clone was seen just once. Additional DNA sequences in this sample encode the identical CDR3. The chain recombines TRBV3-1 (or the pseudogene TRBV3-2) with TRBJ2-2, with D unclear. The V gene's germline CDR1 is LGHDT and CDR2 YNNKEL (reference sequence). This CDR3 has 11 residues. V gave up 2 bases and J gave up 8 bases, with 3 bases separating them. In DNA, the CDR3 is TGTGCCAGCAGCCAATTAGGGGAGCTGTTTTTT. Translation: CASSQLGELFF.

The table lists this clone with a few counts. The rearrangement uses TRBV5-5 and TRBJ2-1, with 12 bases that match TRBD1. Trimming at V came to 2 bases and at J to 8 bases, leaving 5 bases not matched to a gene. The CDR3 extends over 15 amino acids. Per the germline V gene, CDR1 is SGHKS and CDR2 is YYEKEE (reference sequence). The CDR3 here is CASSFTGQGADEQFF. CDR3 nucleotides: TGTGCCAGCAGCTTCACGGGACAGGGGGCGGATGAGCAGTTCTTC.

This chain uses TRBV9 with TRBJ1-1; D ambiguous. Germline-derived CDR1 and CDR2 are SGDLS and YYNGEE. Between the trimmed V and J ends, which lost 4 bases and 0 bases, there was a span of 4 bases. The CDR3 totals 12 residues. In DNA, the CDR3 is TGTGCCAGCAGCCAGATGAACACTGAAGCTTTCTTT. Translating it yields CASSQMNTEAFF.

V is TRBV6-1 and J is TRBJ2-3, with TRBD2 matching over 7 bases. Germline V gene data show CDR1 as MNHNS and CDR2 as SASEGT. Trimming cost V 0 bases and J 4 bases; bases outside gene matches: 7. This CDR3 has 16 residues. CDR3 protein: CASSEAFGGDPDTQYF. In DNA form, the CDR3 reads TGTGCCAGCAGTGAAGCGTTTGGGGGGGACCCAGATACGCAGTATTTT.

Written as DNA, the CDR3 is TGTGCCAGCAGCCCACGGGGACAGGGAAGCTCTGGGGCCAACGTCCTGACTTTC. It yields the protein CASSPRGQGSSGANVLTF. The rearrangement links TRBV9 to TRBJ2-6, with 9 bases matching TRBD1. The germline V gene has CDR1 SGDLS and CDR2 YYNGEE. This CDR3 is built from 18 residues. J was trimmed by 0 bases and V by 4 bases; bases with no gene match: 8.

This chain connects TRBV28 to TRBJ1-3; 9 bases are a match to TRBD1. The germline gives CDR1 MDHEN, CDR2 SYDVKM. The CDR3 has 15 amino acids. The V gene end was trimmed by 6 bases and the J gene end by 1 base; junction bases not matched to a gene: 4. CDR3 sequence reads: CASRGQGFSGNTIYF. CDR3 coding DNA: TGTGCCAGCAGAGGACAGGGGTTTTCTGGAAACACCATATATTTT.

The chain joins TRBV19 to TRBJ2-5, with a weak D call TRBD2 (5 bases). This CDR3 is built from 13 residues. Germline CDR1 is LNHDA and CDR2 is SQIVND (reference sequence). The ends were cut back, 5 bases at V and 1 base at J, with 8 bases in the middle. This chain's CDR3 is CASSLTSQETQYF. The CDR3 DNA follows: TGTGCCAGTAGTCTAACTAGCCAAGAGACCCAGTACTTC.

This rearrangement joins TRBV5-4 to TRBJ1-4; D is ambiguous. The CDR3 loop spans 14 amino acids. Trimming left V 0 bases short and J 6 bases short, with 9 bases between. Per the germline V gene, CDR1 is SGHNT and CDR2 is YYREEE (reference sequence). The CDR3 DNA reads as TGTGCCAGCAGCTTGGAACAGTTTGATGAAAAACTGTTTTTT. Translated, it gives CASSLEQFDEKLFF.

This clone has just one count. This CDR3 is CASSDPGVVNYGYTF. Written as DNA, the CDR3 is TGTGCCAGCAGTGATCCAGGGGTTGTAAACTATGGCTACACCTTC. The genes are TRBV25-1 and TRBJ1-2; perhaps TRBD1 as D (6 bases). This CDR3 spans 15 amino acids. Germline-derived CDR1 and CDR2 are MGHDK and SYGVNS. V was cut by 3 bases and J by 2 bases, with 13 bases left in between.

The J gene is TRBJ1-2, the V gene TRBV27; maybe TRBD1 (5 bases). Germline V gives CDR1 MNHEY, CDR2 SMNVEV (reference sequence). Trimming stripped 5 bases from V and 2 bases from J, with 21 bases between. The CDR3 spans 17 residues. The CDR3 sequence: CASSQLTELKMNYGYTF. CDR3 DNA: TGTGCCAGCAGTCAGCTGACAGAACTCAAGATGAACTATGGCTACACCTTC.

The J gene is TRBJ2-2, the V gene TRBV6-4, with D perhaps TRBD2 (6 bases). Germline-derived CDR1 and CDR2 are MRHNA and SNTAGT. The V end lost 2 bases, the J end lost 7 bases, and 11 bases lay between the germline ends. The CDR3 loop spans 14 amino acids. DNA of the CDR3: TGTGCCAGCAGTGACGGGGGGATTGGCGGGGAGCTGTTTTTT. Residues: CASSDGGIGGELFF.

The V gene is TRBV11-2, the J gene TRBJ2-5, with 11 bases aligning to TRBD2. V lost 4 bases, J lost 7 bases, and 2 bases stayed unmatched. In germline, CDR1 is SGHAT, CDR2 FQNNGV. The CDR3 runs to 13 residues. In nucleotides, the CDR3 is TGTGCCAGCAGCTATACTAGCGGGGGGACCCAGTACTTC. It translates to CASSYTSGGTQYF.

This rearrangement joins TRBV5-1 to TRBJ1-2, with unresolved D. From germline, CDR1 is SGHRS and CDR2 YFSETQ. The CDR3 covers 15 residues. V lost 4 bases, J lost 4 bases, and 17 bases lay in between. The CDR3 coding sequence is TGCGCCAGCAGCAGCGACCCCCTAGCTTCCTATGGCTACACCTTC. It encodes CASSSDPLASYGYTF.

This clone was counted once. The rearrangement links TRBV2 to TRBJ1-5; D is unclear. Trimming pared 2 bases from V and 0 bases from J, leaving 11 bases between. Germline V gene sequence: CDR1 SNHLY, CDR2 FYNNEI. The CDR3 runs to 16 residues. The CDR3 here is CASSELHPYSNQPQHF. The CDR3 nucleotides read TGTGCCAGCAGTGAATTACACCCTTATAGCAATCAGCCCCAGCATTTT.

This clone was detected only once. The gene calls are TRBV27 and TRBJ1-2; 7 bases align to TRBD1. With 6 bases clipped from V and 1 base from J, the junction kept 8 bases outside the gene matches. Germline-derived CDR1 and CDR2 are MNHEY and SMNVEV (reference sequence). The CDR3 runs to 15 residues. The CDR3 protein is CASSATGPLNYGYTF. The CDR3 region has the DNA TGTGCCAGCAGCGCGACAGGGCCCCTTAACTATGGCTACACCTTC.

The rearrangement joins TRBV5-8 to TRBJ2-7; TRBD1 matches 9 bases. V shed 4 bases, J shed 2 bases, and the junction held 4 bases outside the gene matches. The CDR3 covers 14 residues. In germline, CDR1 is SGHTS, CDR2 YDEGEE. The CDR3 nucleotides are TGTGCCAGCAGCGCCGGGACAGGGCCCTACGAGCAGTACTTC. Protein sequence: CASSAGTGPYEQYF.